This T cell receptor (beta chain) was sequenced for a study of blood T cell repertoires in COVID-19. Whole-study context: T cells, B-cell-depleted T cells, or PBMCs provided the cDNA or gDNA that served as material.

Original methodology: Scientists estimated how many nucleated cells there were by amplifying reference gene primers. Assay used: immunoSEQ multiplex PCR; TCRdb lists only in-frame clones, some missing. The V and J calls and clone size were taken over from that table, and D and trimming were inferred from the DNA. The profile shows 400,000 to 550,000 clones, roughly nine tenths of them singletons. Trimming stripped 5 bases from V and 1 base from J, with 5 bases between. The CDR3 length is 11 residues. CDR1 is SQVTM and CDR2 is ANQGSEA in the germline V gene. In regard to this clone: Other nucleotide sequences in the sample specify the same CDR3.

Participants, about 18 to 90 years old, spanned 25 or so US areas. Grouping used clinical history reported by participants in a survey and questionnaire. Sequencing used PBMCs or T cells enriched from blood (not recorded which). This TCR derives from a woman between 18 and 30 years old with acute COVID-19. The J gene is TRBJ1-1, the V gene TRBV29-1, with D uncertain. CDR3 nucleotides: TGCAGCGTTCGGGGGAACACTGAAGCTTTCTTT. Protein sequence: CSVRGNTEAFF.